These T cell receptor beta chains were read from a single sample in a study of shared clonotypes between healthy human individuals. Some clones are missing from TCRdb's copy, which holds only in-frame ones; the method was immunoSEQ multiplex PCR. The repertoire holds approximately 2.5 million clones, with roughly 93% as singletons. The specimen was naive CD4+ T cells from PBMCs. Source of these receptors: a man between 18 and 35 years old in good health. Some clones in this sample may be carry-over from other donors' samples. The CDR3 runs from the conserved cysteine through the conserved F or W. The order of the fields is D gene, clone size, J gene, CDR3 length, V gene, CDR3 protein, CDR3 DNA. D genes are given only for firm matches. Expanded clones get a size class; other rows say once, few or many, or leave the size out.

d_gene: .
abundance: .
j_gene: TRBJ2-3
len: 14
v_gene: TRBV10-1
CDR3aa: CASSPGGLGDTQYF
CDR3nt: TGCGCCAGCAGCCCAGGGGGGTTGGGAGATACGCAGTATTTT

d_gene: .
abundance: .
j_gene: TRBJ2-3
len: 13
v_gene: TRBV25-1
CDR3aa: CASKDSITDTQYF
CDR3nt: TGTGCCAGCAAAGACAGCATCACAGATACGCAGTATTTT

d_gene: TRBD1
abundance: .
j_gene: TRBJ2-7
len: 16
v_gene: TRBV27
CDR3aa: CASRRAPGTEAYEQYF
CDR3nt: TGTGCCAGCAGACGAGCACCCGGGACAGAAGCCTACGAGCAGTACTTC

d_gene: .
abundance: .
j_gene: TRBJ1-6
len: 13
v_gene: TRBV6-5
CDR3aa: CASSSQRDSPLHF
CDR3nt: TGTGCCAGCAGTTCTCAGAGGGATTCACCCCTCCACTTT

d_gene: TRBD1
abundance: .
j_gene: TRBJ1-1
len: 15
v_gene: TRBV7-9
CDR3aa: CASSDYDRANTEAFF
CDR3nt: TGTGCCAGCAGTGATTACGACAGGGCTAACACTGAAGCTTTCTTT

d_gene: TRBD1
abundance: few
j_gene: TRBJ1-1
len: 14
v_gene: TRBV9
CDR3aa: CASSEQGAGAEAFF
CDR3nt: TGTGCCAGCAGCGAGCAGGGGGCCGGGGCTGAAGCTTTCTTT

d_gene: .
abundance: .
j_gene: TRBJ2-7
len: 13
v_gene: TRBV6-5
CDR3aa: CASSSPGFYEQYF
CDR3nt: TGTGCCAGCAGTTCTCCGGGATTCTACGAGCAGTACTTC

d_gene: .
abundance: .
j_gene: TRBJ1-4
len: 16
v_gene: TRBV5-4
CDR3aa: CASSSGTGEDGEKLFF
CDR3nt: TGTGCCAGCAGCTCCGGGACCGGGGAGGATGGTGAAAAACTGTTTTTT

d_gene: .
abundance: .
j_gene: TRBJ2-1
len: 14
v_gene: TRBV27
CDR3aa: CASSLEGSSHEQFF
CDR3nt: TGTGCCAGCAGTTTAGAAGGTTCATCCCATGAGCAGTTCTTC

d_gene: TRBD2
abundance: .
j_gene: TRBJ2-2
len: 17
v_gene: TRBV4-3
CDR3aa: CASSQESGRGSTGELFF
CDR3nt: TGCGCCAGCAGCCAAGAATCAGGGAGGGGTAGTACCGGGGAGCTGTTTTTT

d_gene: TRBD1
abundance: .
j_gene: TRBJ2-2
len: 16
v_gene: TRBV5-1
CDR3aa: CASSPPTGGGTGELFF
CDR3nt: TGCGCCAGCAGCCCGCCGACAGGGGGCGGAACCGGGGAGCTGTTTTTT

d_gene: .
abundance: .
j_gene: TRBJ1-3
len: 13
v_gene: TRBV27
CDR3aa: CASSPPRRNTIYF
CDR3nt: TGTGCCAGCAGTCCCCCCCGGAGAAACACCATATATTTT

d_gene: .
abundance: .
j_gene: TRBJ2-1
len: 16
v_gene: TRBV28
CDR3aa: CASRPQGPSSYNEQFF
CDR3nt: TGTGCCAGCAGACCTCAGGGTCCGAGCTCCTACAATGAGCAGTTCTTC

d_gene: .
abundance: .
j_gene: TRBJ2-1
len: 15
v_gene: TRBV11-2
CDR3aa: CASSSSRGPYNEQFF
CDR3nt: TGTGCCAGCAGCTCCTCCCGGGGACCCTACAATGAGCAGTTCTTC

d_gene: .
abundance: .
j_gene: TRBJ2-3
len: 15
v_gene: TRBV11-3
CDR3aa: CASRLQGLSTDTQYF
CDR3nt: TGTGCCAGCAGGTTACAGGGTTTGAGCACAGATACGCAGTATTTT

d_gene: .
abundance: .
j_gene: TRBJ2-5
len: 15
v_gene: TRBV28
CDR3aa: CASSITRFTKETQYF
CDR3nt: TGTGCCAGCAGCATTACTAGATTCACGAAAGAGACCCAGTACTTC

d_gene: .
abundance: .
j_gene: TRBJ1-3
len: 15
v_gene: TRBV30
CDR3aa: CAWKVGSGSGNTIYF
CDR3nt: TGTGCCTGGAAGGTGGGGTCGGGCTCTGGAAACACCATATATTTT

d_gene: .
abundance: .
j_gene: TRBJ2-7
len: 14
v_gene: TRBV18
CDR3aa: CASSLGTAQMEQYF
CDR3nt: TGTGCCAGCTCACTCGGGACGGCCCAGATGGAGCAGTACTTC

d_gene: TRBD1
abundance: .
j_gene: TRBJ2-5
len: 13
v_gene: TRBV7-9
CDR3aa: CASRTQGFETQYF
CDR3nt: TGTGCCAGCAGGACACAGGGGTTCGAGACCCAGTACTTC

d_gene: TRBD2
abundance: .
j_gene: TRBJ2-3
len: 16
v_gene: TRBV7-2
CDR3aa: CASSHHLAVETDTQYF
CDR3nt: TGTGCCAGCAGCCACCACCTAGCGGTCGAGACAGATACGCAGTATTTT

d_gene: TRBD2
abundance: .
j_gene: TRBJ2-1
len: 14
v_gene: TRBV5-1
CDR3aa: CASTGGISYNEQFF
CDR3nt: TGCGCCAGCACGGGGGGGATCTCCTACAATGAGCAGTTCTTC

d_gene: TRBD1
abundance: .
j_gene: TRBJ2-5
len: 13
v_gene: TRBV5-1
CDR3aa: CASAGTVVETQYF
CDR3nt: TGCGCCAGCGCAGGGACAGTCGTGGAGACCCAGTACTTC

d_gene: .
abundance: .
j_gene: TRBJ2-3
len: 16
v_gene: TRBV5-1
CDR3aa: CASRPKGPGDTDTQYF
CDR3nt: TGCGCCAGCAGGCCGAAGGGACCGGGAGACACAGATACGCAGTATTTT

d_gene: .
abundance: .
j_gene: TRBJ2-7
len: 15
v_gene: TRBV28
CDR3aa: CASKPSRAYPYEQYF
CDR3nt: TGTGCCTCGAAACCAAGCAGGGCCTATCCCTACGAGCAGTACTTC

d_gene: TRBD2
abundance: .
j_gene: TRBJ2-7
len: 16
v_gene: TRBV7-2
CDR3aa: CASSLGALAGGYEQYF
CDR3nt: TGTGCCAGCAGCTTAGGAGCCCTAGCGGGAGGCTACGAGCAGTACTTC

d_gene: .
abundance: .
j_gene: TRBJ2-5
len: 11
v_gene: TRBV6-1
CDR3aa: CASSVRETQYF
CDR3nt: TGTGCCAGCAGTGTAAGGGAGACCCAGTACTTC

d_gene: TRBD1
abundance: .
j_gene: TRBJ1-5
len: 13
v_gene: TRBV6-1
CDR3aa: CASRDRVYQPQHF
CDR3nt: TGTGCCAGCCGGGACAGGGTCTATCAGCCCCAGCATTTT

d_gene: .
abundance: .
j_gene: TRBJ1-6
len: 13
v_gene: TRBV30
CDR3aa: CAWTPQGNSPLHF
CDR3nt: TGTGCCTGGACCCCACAAGGAAATTCACCCCTCCACTTT

d_gene: .
abundance: .
j_gene: TRBJ2-7
len: 16
v_gene: TRBV6-6
CDR3aa: CASSYYGRASSYEQYF
CDR3nt: TGTGCCAGCAGTTACTATGGCAGGGCGAGCTCCTACGAGCAGTACTTC

d_gene: .
abundance: .
j_gene: TRBJ2-2
len: 11
v_gene: TRBV30
CDR3aa: CAWSEVGELFF
CDR3nt: TGTGCCTGGAGCGAAGTAGGGGAGCTGTTTTTT

d_gene: .
abundance: .
j_gene: TRBJ2-7
len: 14
v_gene: TRBV27
CDR3aa: CASSPFTGNYEQYF
CDR3nt: TGTGCCAGCAGTCCCTTTACAGGGAACTACGAGCAGTACTTC

d_gene: TRBD1
abundance: .
j_gene: TRBJ2-7
len: 17
v_gene: TRBV10-3
CDR3aa: CAISVLPGTGGSYEQYF
CDR3nt: TGTGCCATCAGTGTACTTCCCGGGACAGGGGGCTCCTACGAGCAGTACTTC

d_gene: .
abundance: .
j_gene: TRBJ2-1
len: 16
v_gene: TRBV19
CDR3aa: CASSIRLGGPYNEQFF
CDR3nt: TGTGCCAGTAGTATAAGACTCGGCGGGCCATACAATGAGCAGTTCTTC

d_gene: .
abundance: .
j_gene: TRBJ2-7
len: 14
v_gene: TRBV7-9
CDR3aa: CASSLVAGRAEQYF
CDR3nt: TGTGCCAGCAGCTTAGTGGCAGGGCGGGCTGAGCAGTACTTC

d_gene: .
abundance: .
j_gene: TRBJ1-3
len: 13
v_gene: TRBV29-1
CDR3aa: CSVEEDSGNTIYF
CDR3nt: TGCAGCGTTGAAGAGGACTCTGGAAACACCATATATTTT

d_gene: TRBD2
abundance: .
j_gene: TRBJ2-3
len: 16
v_gene: TRBV7-8
CDR3aa: CASSSRGAGGSDTQYF
CDR3nt: TGTGCCAGCAGCTCCAGAGGTGCGGGGGGGTCAGATACGCAGTATTTT

d_gene: .
abundance: .
j_gene: TRBJ1-5
len: 16
v_gene: TRBV19
CDR3aa: CASSIAPAGGRQPQHF
CDR3nt: TGTGCCAGTAGTATAGCCCCGGCCGGAGGGAGACAGCCCCAGCATTTT

d_gene: .
abundance: .
j_gene: TRBJ1-2
len: 12
v_gene: TRBV18
CDR3aa: CASSSGAAGYTF
CDR3nt: TGTGCCAGCTCATCAGGGGCGGCTGGCTACACCTTC

d_gene: TRBD2
abundance: .
j_gene: TRBJ2-5
len: 20
v_gene: TRBV7-3
CDR3aa: CASSLTPPGTSGTSQETQYF
CDR3nt: TGTGCCAGCAGCTTGACCCCCCCCGGGACTAGCGGGACCTCTCAAGAGACCCAGTACTTC

d_gene: TRBD1
abundance: .
j_gene: TRBJ1-3
len: 15
v_gene: TRBV5-1
CDR3aa: CASSPDRVVGNTIYF
CDR3nt: TGCGCCAGCAGCCCGGACAGGGTGGTTGGAAACACCATATATTTT

d_gene: .
abundance: .
j_gene: TRBJ1-4
len: 14
v_gene: TRBV5-4
CDR3aa: CASSHREGNEKLFF
CDR3nt: TGTGCCAGCAGCCACAGAGAGGGTAATGAAAAACTGTTTTTT

d_gene: TRBD1
abundance: .
j_gene: TRBJ1-1
len: 15
v_gene: TRBV19
CDR3aa: CASSWGQGRGAEAFF
CDR3nt: TGTGCCAGTAGTTGGGGACAGGGACGGGGCGCTGAAGCTTTCTTT

d_gene: .
abundance: few
j_gene: TRBJ1-5
len: 14
v_gene: TRBV5-1
CDR3aa: CASSLPGSNQPQHF
CDR3nt: TGCGCCAGCAGCTTGCCGGGTAGCAATCAGCCCCAGCATTTT

d_gene: .
abundance: few
j_gene: TRBJ2-2
len: 11
v_gene: TRBV6-7
CDR3aa: CASRGAGELFF
CDR3nt: TGTGCCAGCAGGGGGGCCGGGGAGCTGTTTTTT

d_gene: TRBD1
abundance: once
j_gene: TRBJ1-4
len: 17
v_gene: TRBV19
CDR3aa: CASNRGLPQATNEKLFF
CDR3nt: TGTGCCAGTAACAGGGGGCTACCGCAAGCAACTAATGAAAAACTGTTTTTT

d_gene: .
abundance: .
j_gene: TRBJ1-1
len: 13
v_gene: TRBV7-9
CDR3aa: CASSRRQDTEAFF
CDR3nt: TGTGCCAGCAGCCGACGGCAGGACACTGAAGCTTTCTTT

d_gene: TRBD2
abundance: .
j_gene: TRBJ2-1
len: 16
v_gene: TRBV4-1
CDR3aa: CASRHSGSLFSNEQFF
CDR3nt: TGCGCCAGCAGACATAGCGGGAGTTTATTTTCCAATGAGCAGTTCTTC

d_gene: .
abundance: .
j_gene: TRBJ1-4
len: 13
v_gene: TRBV7-8
CDR3aa: CASSRGPNEKLFF
CDR3nt: TGTGCCAGCAGCAGGGGACCTAATGAAAAACTGTTTTTT

d_gene: .
abundance: .
j_gene: TRBJ1-2
len: 13
v_gene: TRBV28
CDR3aa: CASSFGGGYGYTF
CDR3nt: TGTGCCAGCAGTTTTGGCGGGGGCTATGGCTACACCTTC

d_gene: .
abundance: .
j_gene: TRBJ1-1
len: 16
v_gene: TRBV2
CDR3aa: CASMSQGRLRDTEAFF
CDR3nt: TGTGCCAGCATGAGTCAGGGAAGGTTAAGGGACACTGAAGCTTTCTTT